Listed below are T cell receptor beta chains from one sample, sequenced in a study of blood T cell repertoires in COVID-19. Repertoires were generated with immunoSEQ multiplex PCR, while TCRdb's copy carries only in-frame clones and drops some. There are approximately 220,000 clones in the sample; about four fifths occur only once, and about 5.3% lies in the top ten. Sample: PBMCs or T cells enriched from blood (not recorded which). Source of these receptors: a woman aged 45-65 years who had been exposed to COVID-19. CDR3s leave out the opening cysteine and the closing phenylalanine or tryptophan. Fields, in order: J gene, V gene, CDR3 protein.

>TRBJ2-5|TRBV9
ASSIRTGGETQY
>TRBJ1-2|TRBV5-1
ASAAEGFMGYGYT
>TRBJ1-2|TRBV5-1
ASTTGGTANYGYT
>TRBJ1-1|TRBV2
ASSATVNTEAF
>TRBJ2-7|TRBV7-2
ASSLLGLGNYEQY
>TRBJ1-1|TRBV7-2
ASRRDRGTEAF
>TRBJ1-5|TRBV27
ASAGTALYQPQH
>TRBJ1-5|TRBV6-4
ASSDSDRTSTNQPQH
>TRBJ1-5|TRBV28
ASRTGGSNQPQH
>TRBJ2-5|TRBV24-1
ATSDRGEVETQY
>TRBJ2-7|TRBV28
ASSLGLAGPGY
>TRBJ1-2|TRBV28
ASSPNPYGYT
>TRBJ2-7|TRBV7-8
ASSPLPASGDYEQY
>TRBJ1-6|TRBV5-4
ASSQGGRTVGSPLH
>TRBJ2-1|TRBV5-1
ASSPTWAGDEQF
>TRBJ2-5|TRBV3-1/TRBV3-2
ASSQWGGYNSQETQY
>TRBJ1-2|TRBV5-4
ASSLAGGGWNANYGYT
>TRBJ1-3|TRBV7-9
ASSLRQARANTGNTIY
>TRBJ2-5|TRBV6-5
ASSRRGQETQY
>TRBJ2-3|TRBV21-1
ASSKAVGTGSTDTQY
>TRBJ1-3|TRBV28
ASSFRGERRNTIY
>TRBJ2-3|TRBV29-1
SAGRYTDTQY
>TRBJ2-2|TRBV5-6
ASSPPTGQANTGELF
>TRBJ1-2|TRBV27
ASSRSGLQANYGYT
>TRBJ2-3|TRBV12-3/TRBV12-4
ASSLTGNTQY
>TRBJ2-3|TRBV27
ASSFLPTGTEGTDTQY
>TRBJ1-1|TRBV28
ASSSLTLSRAF
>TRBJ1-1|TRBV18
ASSPKTGGTEAF
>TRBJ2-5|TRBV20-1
SASYGETQY
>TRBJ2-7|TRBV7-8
ASSLGRTGSSYEQY
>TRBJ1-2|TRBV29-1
SVGGTGSDLGYT
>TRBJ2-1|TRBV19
ASSIAVTGEQF
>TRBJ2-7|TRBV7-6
ASSSKISGTGGYEQY